Listed here are 32 T cell receptor beta chains from one sample, sequenced in a study of shared clonotypes between healthy human individuals. Naive CD8 cells, CD45RO-negative and positively selected for CCR7, excluded terminally differentiated effector memory CD45RA+ cells. Libraries were prepared by immunoSEQ multiplex PCR; TCRdb keeps only in-frame clonotypes and omits some of them. The profile covers roughly 770,000 clones, with about 97% appearing a single time and under 0.25% taken by the ten largest. Sequenced sample: naive CD8+ T cells sorted from blood. Receptor source: a young man in good health.

The chain is built from TRBV2 and TRBJ2-7; D is perhaps TRBD2 (6 bases). This CDR3 has 17 amino acids. Per the germline V gene, CDR1 is SNHLY and CDR2 is FYNNEI. The V gene lost 3 bases and the J gene lost 5 bases, with 23 bases spanning the gap. The CDR3 region has the DNA TGTGCCAGCAGTGATAGGATTAGGTGGAGGGAAGACGACGAGCAGTACTTC. This encodes CASSDRIRWREDDEQYF.

This clone was recorded only once. The chain links TRBV27 to TRBJ2-5; 9 bases agree with TRBD2. The germline CDR1 and CDR2 sequences are MNHEY and SMNVEV (reference sequence). The CDR3 sequence is 16 residues long. V dropped 6 bases and J dropped 1; count of bases not matched to a gene: 9. CDR3 amino acids: CASSYRAGGVQETQYF. The CDR3 DNA reads as TGTGCCAGCAGCTATAGGGCGGGAGGGGTCCAAGAGACCCAGTACTTC.

The rearrangement joins TRBV11-2 to TRBJ2-6, with a weak D call TRBD1 (6 bases). Trimming pared 4 bases from V and 1 base from J, leaving 17 bases between. The CDR3 has 18 residues. Germline values: CDR1 SGHAT, CDR2 FQNNGV. This CDR3 is CASSSVPGHTSGANVLTF. DNA of the CDR3: TGTGCCAGCAGCTCCGTACCGGGACATACGTCTGGGGCCAACGTCCTGACTTTC.

This clone was seen only once. V usage is TRBV11-2 and J usage is TRBJ2-3; D tentatively fits TRBD1 or TRBD2 (7 bases each). Looked up from germline, CDR1 is SGHAT and CDR2 is FQNNGV. V was cut by 5 bases and J by 7 bases, with 19 bases left in between. The CDR3 sequence is 15 residues long. In nucleotides, the CDR3 is TGTGCCAGCAGCCCAGGGGGGGTAGGGAGGAATACGCAGTATTTT. Translation: CASSPGGVGRNTQYF. Full variable domain (rest looked up from reference TRBV11-2 and TRBJ2-3): EAGVAQSPRYKIIEKRQSVAFWCNPISGHATLYWYQQILGQGPKLLIQFQNNGVVDDSQLPKDRFSAERLKGVDSTLKIQPAKLEDSAVYLCASSPGGVGRNTQYFGPGTRLTVL.

This chain links TRBV7-6 with TRBJ1-1; no reliable D call. Trimming shortened V by 5 bases and J by 0 bases, and 19 bases separated the two germline ends. The CDR3 sequence is 17 residues long. CDR1 is SGHVS and CDR2 is FNYEAQ in the germline V gene. CDR3 in DNA: TGTGCCAGCAGCGGCGAGGGAGAGGGATACATGAACACTGAAGCTTTCTTT. Translation: CASSGEGEGYMNTEAFF.

The V gene is TRBV7-6, the J gene TRBJ2-3; D is ambiguous. Germline-derived CDR1 and CDR2 are SGHVS and FNYEAQ. The V and J ends lost 4 bases and 3 bases respectively, with 20 bases between them. The CDR3 has 17 amino acids. DNA of the CDR3: TGTGCCAGCAGCTACGAACCGGACGCTCTGGGGACAGATACGCAGTATTTT. It yields the protein CASSYEPDALGTDTQYF.

The chain carries TRBV6-1 and TRBJ1-5; D is uncertain. This CDR3 contains 17 residues. V was cut by 0 bases and J by 6 bases, with 18 bases left in between. Germline V gives CDR1 MNHNS, CDR2 SASEGT. This chain's CDR3 is CASSEASVRVRLQPQHF. Written as DNA, the CDR3 is TGTGCCAGCAGTGAAGCGTCTGTAAGGGTGAGACTTCAGCCCCAGCATTTT.

The chain has TRBV29-1 and TRBJ2-1, with 12 bases fitting TRBD2. The CDR3 sequence is 17 residues long. V was pared by 4 bases and J by 6 bases, with 13 bases of the junction left unmatched. Germline V CDR1 and CDR2: SQVTM, ANQGSEA. The CDR3 DNA sequence: TGCAGCGTTGTAGGACTAGCGGGAACCACTGGGGCCAATGAGCAGTTCTTC. Translating it yields CSVVGLAGTTGANEQFF.

The gene calls are TRBV5-1 and TRBJ1-5; D unresolved. The CDR3 consists of 13 residues. Trimming left V 5 bases short and J 2 bases short, with 8 bases between. CDR1 and CDR2 from the germline V gene are SGHRS and YFSETQ. The CDR3 spells CASSGRGNQPQHF. DNA for the CDR3: TGCGCCAGCAGTGGCCGGGGCAATCAGCCCCAGCATTTT.

The V and J genes are TRBV5-1 and TRBJ2-7; a weak D match, TRBD2 (5 bases). This CDR3 is 11 amino acids long. V was pared by 5 bases and J by 6 bases, with 9 bases between. In germline, CDR1 is SGHRS, CDR2 YFSETQ. This chain's CDR3 is CASRLAFEQYF. The CDR3, as DNA: TGCGCCAGCAGGTTAGCGTTCGAGCAGTACTTC.

The CDR3 DNA follows: TGTGCCTGGAGACCGGTCCCGAACACCGGGGAGCTGTTTTTT. Translating gives CAWRPVPNTGELFF. The chain is built from TRBV30 and TRBJ2-2; D remains unclear. V lost 3 bases and J lost 0, with 8 bases in between. The CDR3 is 14 residues long. Germline V CDR1 and CDR2: GTSNPN, SVGIG (reference sequence).

The V and J genes are TRBV9 and TRBJ2-5; TRBD1 matches at 10 bases. The germline V gene encodes CDR1 SGDLS and CDR2 YYNGEE. J gave up 1 base and V 4 bases, and 4 bases lay outside the gene matches. The CDR3 is made up of 15 amino acids. DNA of the CDR3: TGTGCCAGCAGCTTCCGGGACAGGGGCCAAGAGACCCAGTACTTC. Encoded protein: CASSFRDRGQETQYF.

The genes are TRBV4-1 and TRBJ1-4, with a tentative D call TRBD1 (6 bases). The CDR3 runs to 15 residues. Deletions cut 4 bases from V and 5 bases from J, with 14 bases between. Germline V gene data show CDR1 as MGHRA and CDR2 as YSYEKL. This CDR3 reads CASSPLGQENEKLFF. In DNA form, the CDR3 reads TGCGCCAGCAGCCCATTGGGACAAGAGAATGAAAAACTGTTTTTT.

The V and J genes are TRBV28 and TRBJ2-7, with 9 bases fitting TRBD2. The CDR3 sequence is 15 residues long. Germline CDR1 is MDHEN and CDR2 is SYDVKM. The ends lost 10 bases at V and 3 bases at J; junction bases unmatched: 13. The DNA for the CDR3 is TGTGCCACCCGGTTGGGTCTAGCGGGGCTCTACGAGCAGTACTTC. This encodes CATRLGLAGLYEQYF.

V is TRBV27 and J is TRBJ2-1; D call uncertain. Germline-derived CDR1 and CDR2 are MNHEY and SMNVEV (reference sequence). V gave up 7 bases and J gave up 12 bases, with 19 bases separating them. The CDR3 has 13 residues. The CDR3 DNA reads as TGTGCCAGCACCGGAAGTCGGGCCGCCAGGCAGTTCTTC. It specifies CASTGSRAARQFF.

A note on this clone: Other DNA sequences in the sample encode the same CDR3. J is TRBJ2-7 and V is TRBV27; TRBD2 aligns across 12 bases. The V gene's germline CDR1 is MNHEY and CDR2 SMNVEV (reference sequence). The V and J ends lost 4 bases and 4 bases, in that order; junction bases with no gene match: 2. CDR3 length: 14 amino acids. In DNA form, the CDR3 reads TGTGCCAGCAGTTCCGGGACTAGCGGGTACGAGCAGTACTTC. Amino acid sequence: CASSSGTSGYEQYF.

Worth noting for this clone: The same CDR3 is also encoded by other DNA sequences in this sample. The chain couples TRBV6-5 to TRBJ2-6; unclear D gene. The CDR3 contains 13 residues. CDR1 and CDR2 from the germline V gene are MNHEY and SVGAGI. Trimming removed 2 bases from V and 2 bases from J, with 1 base in between. CDR3 protein: CASSYTGANVLTF. CDR3 nucleotide sequence: TGTGCCAGCAGTTACACTGGGGCCAACGTCCTGACTTTC.

The CDR3 DNA sequence: TGTGCCAGCAGTGAAGCGACGCGGGAGGGCGTTACGCAGTATTTT. Protein sequence: CASSEATREGVTQYF. This chain uses TRBV2 with TRBJ2-3; 9 nucleotides line up with TRBD2. This CDR3 region has 15 residues. The V and J ends lost 0 bases and 8 bases, in that order; junction bases with no gene match: 6. Looked up from germline, CDR1 is SNHLY and CDR2 is FYNNEI.

This chain links TRBV5-5 with TRBJ2-5; D uncertain. The CDR3 loop spans 14 amino acids. Trimming took 0 bases from V and 1 from J, leaving 7 bases between them. Germline-derived CDR1 and CDR2 are SGHKS and YYEKEE (reference sequence). CDR3 in amino acids: CASSLVERQETQYF. The CDR3 DNA is TGTGCCAGCAGCTTGGTTGAGCGCCAAGAGACCCAGTACTTC. Complete variable domain (other parts from reference TRBV5-5 and TRBJ2-5): DAGVTQSPTHLIKTRGQQVTLRCSPISGHKSVSWYQQVLGQGPQFIFQYYEKEERGRGNFPDRFSARQFPNYSSELNVNALLLGDSALYLCASSLVERQETQYFGPGTRLLVL.

The CDR3 spells CASSSRDYNEKLFF. The CDR3 DNA follows: TGTGCCAGCAGTTCTCGGGACTATAATGAAAAACTGTTTTTT. The chain employs TRBV7-9 and TRBJ1-4; possible D gene TRBD1, 5 bases. This CDR3 spans 14 amino acids. Trimming shortened V by 6 bases and J by 4 bases, and 12 bases separated the two germline ends. The germline V gene encodes CDR1 SEHNR and CDR2 FQNEAQ (reference sequence). Together with reference TRBV7-9 and TRBJ1-4, the CDR3 gives the full variable domain: DTGVSQNPRHKITKRGQNVTFRCDPISEHNRLYWYRQTLGQGPEFLTYFQNEAQLEKSRLLSDRFSAERPKGSFSTLEIQRTEQGDSAMYLCASSSRDYNEKLFFGSGTQLSVL.

This clone came up once. This sequence joins TRBV10-2 and TRBJ1-3, with TRBD1 identical over 7 bases. Losses at the gene ends were 10 bases for V and 0 bases for J; bases not matched to a gene: 12. Germline lookup yields CDR1 WSHSY and CDR2 SAAADI. The CDR3 length is 16 residues. The CDR3 nucleotides read TGCGCCACCAGGGGGGTCTTGTCGGGCTCTGGAAACACCATATATTTT. As protein: CATRGVLSGSGNTIYF.

The V and J genes are TRBV25-1 and TRBJ2-7; D uncertain. V dropped 3 bases and J dropped 4 bases, with 16 bases sitting between them. The CDR3 totals 15 residues. The germline V gene has CDR1 MGHDK and CDR2 SYGVNS. The chain's CDR3 is CASSDTGPKGYEQYF. Written as DNA, the CDR3 is TGTGCCAGCAGTGACACCGGCCCAAAAGGATACGAGCAGTACTTC.

The gene calls are TRBV29-1 and TRBJ2-7; D call uncertain. V lost 0 bases and J 2 bases, leaving 8 bases between the germline ends. Germline-derived CDR1 and CDR2 are SQVTM and ANQGSEA. The CDR3 has 13 residues. The CDR3 coding sequence is TGCAGCGTTGAAGAAGCCGGCGCCTACGAGCAGTACTTC. Protein: CSVEEAGAYEQYF.

This chain uses TRBV29-1 with TRBJ2-1; 14 positions match TRBD2. Looked up from germline, CDR1 is SQVTM and CDR2 is ANQGSEA. Losses at the gene ends were 5 bases for V and 4 bases for J; bases not matched to a gene: 10. The CDR3 contains 17 residues. The CDR3 is CSVPGTSGSNMYNEQFF. Here the CDR3 DNA reads TGCAGCGTTCCCGGGACTAGCGGGAGCAACATGTACAATGAGCAGTTCTTC.

The chain combines TRBV4-1 with TRBJ2-3; TRBD2 matches 13 bases. The CDR3 is 15 residues long. After removal of 6 bases from V and 7 bases from J, the junction contained 7 bases not matched to a gene. Germline loops: CDR1 MGHRA, CDR2 YSYEKL. The CDR3 is CASSLLAGGPYTQYF. The CDR3 region has the DNA TGCGCCAGCAGTCTACTAGCGGGAGGGCCTTATACGCAGTATTTT.

The chain combines TRBV19 with TRBJ2-1; 9 positions agree with TRBD1. Losses at the gene ends were 5 bases for V and 1 base for J; bases not matched to a gene: 3. The germline V gene encodes CDR1 LNHDA and CDR2 SQIVND (reference sequence). The CDR3 consists of 15 residues. The CDR3 DNA follows: TGTGCCAGTAGTGGGGGACAGGGATCCTACAATGAGCAGTTCTTC. This translates into CASSGGQGSYNEQFF.

The chain uses TRBV7-2 and TRBJ2-7, with D perhaps TRBD2 (7 bases). CDR1 and CDR2 (germline): SGHTA, FQGNSA. The CDR3 spans 18 residues. The germline V and J ends were trimmed by 5 bases and 2 bases, with 25 bases remaining between them. The CDR3 spells CASSPAGASSVPPYEQYF. CDR3 coding DNA: TGTGCCAGCAGCCCGGCGGGGGCTAGTTCGGTTCCACCCTACGAGCAGTACTTC.

The genes are TRBV15 and TRBJ2-1; 7 nucleotides line up with TRBD2. The CDR3 is 15 residues long. The junction had 9 bases not matched to a gene; V was cut back by 3 bases and J by 7 bases. The germline gives CDR1 LNHNV, CDR2 YYDKDF (reference sequence). The CDR3 protein is CATSSREGPWNEQFF. The CDR3 DNA sequence: TGTGCCACCAGCAGTAGGGAGGGCCCGTGGAATGAGCAGTTCTTC.

The chain joins TRBV10-2 to TRBJ2-7; D gene ambiguous. CDR1 is WSHSY and CDR2 is SAAADI in the germline V gene. This CDR3 comprises 12 residues. V was trimmed by 6 bases and J by 4 bases, leaving 10 bases between them. The CDR3: CASRICRYEQYF. CDR3 sequence (DNA): TGCGCCAGCAGGATCTGCCGATACGAGCAGTACTTC.

The chain combines TRBV7-2 with TRBJ2-1, with D possibly being TRBD2 (6 bases). Germline values: CDR1 SGHTA, CDR2 FQGNSA. The CDR3 covers 11 residues. Trimming removed 7 bases from V and 13 bases from J, with 14 bases in between. The CDR3 sequence: CASTRWGVQFF. The CDR3, as DNA: TGTGCCAGCACCAGGTGGGGGGTTCAGTTCTTC.

V gene TRBV2 combines with J gene TRBJ2-3; D remains ambiguous. Trimming took off 1 base at V and 0 bases at J, with 8 bases between the two ends. The CDR3 runs 15 residues. Germline CDR1 SNHLY, CDR2 FYNNEI. The CDR3, as DNA: TGTGCCAGCAGTGAAGGGGTGGCTAGCACAGATACGCAGTATTTT. Translation: CASSEGVASTDTQYF.

The count of this clone is one. The rearrangement joins TRBV10-2 to TRBJ1-5; D not certain. Germline CDR1 reads WSHSY; CDR2 reads SAAADI. The CDR3 is 14 amino acids. V gave up 7 bases and J gave up 9 bases, with 19 bases separating them. CDR3 in DNA: TGCGCCAGCACCGAGACCGATTCAAGGATGCCCCAGCATTTT. It yields the protein CASTETDSRMPQHF.